This T cell receptor (beta chain) stems from a study of T cells after yellow fever vaccination. Germline lookup yields CDR1 SEHNR and CDR2 FQNEAQ (reference sequence). The CDR3 is made up of 12 amino acids. Trimming cost V 6 bases and J 4 bases, with 8 bases left between them. Each CDR3 protein is one row after TCRdb ran MiXCR on the 5' RACE reads. Of hundreds of thousands of distinct CDR3 sequences listed, 18% were seen once; the top ten hold roughly a sixth. This chain joins TRBV7-9 and TRBJ2-3, with D perhaps TRBD1 (5 bases). Specimen: PBMCs, collected before the yellow fever booster vaccination. This sequence was found in a man between 18 and 35 years old who received the YFV17D yellow fever vaccine. In nucleotides, the CDR3 is TGTGCCAGCAGGTCAGGGCCAGATACGCAGTATTTT. Encoded protein: CASRSGPDTQYF.